The entry below gives a single TCR beta chain sequence along with its context. Germline loops: CDR1 MRHNA, CDR2 SNTAGT. This CDR3 is built from 15 residues. The ends lost 10 bases at V and 6 bases at J; junction bases unmatched: 17. This sample is drawn from a study of blood T cell repertoires in COVID-19. Measured with immunoSEQ multiplex PCR; TCRdb has only the in-frame clones, and not every one. The sample has under 65,000 clones; approximately 86% are singletons. The sequencing input was peripheral blood. This sequence joins TRBV6-4 and TRBJ2-7, with 8 bases lining up with TRBD1. This sequence was found in a man in his sixties with acute or convalescent COVID-19. CDR3 amino acids: CATQTRGRRPAEQYF. In DNA form, the CDR3 reads TGTGCCACCCAAACCAGGGGGCGCAGGCCGGCCGAGCAGTACTTC.